Listed here is a single TCR beta chain. Antigen specificity is unknown. Clones were sequenced by immunoSEQ multiplex PCR, and TCRdb holds only the in-frame ones, with some missing. The sample lists around 30,000 clones; 80% were seen once. The sample comes from a study of T cells in localized non-small cell lung cancer. Study results and limitations: Median roughly 57 top-100 tumor clones were shared with paired adjacent lung.

The CDR3 sequence is 17 residues long. Germline trimming cut 2 bases from V and 5 bases from J; bases unmatched to any gene: 11. Source: peripheral blood, taken before any cancer treatment. The sequence was collected from a male donor aged 60 or older with stage III squamous cell lung carcinoma. This rearrangement joins TRBV6-7 to TRBJ2-2, with 7 bases lining up with TRBD1. TRBV6-7 falls under the ORF class, with uncertain function. CDR3 sequence reads: CASSYPLDRVLTGELFF. The CDR3 DNA is TGTGCCAGCAGTTACCCCCTTGACAGGGTGTTAACCGGGGAGCTGTTTTTT.